Sequencing of this T cell receptor beta chain was carried out in a study of OX40 agonist ivuxolimab in advanced cancers. Background on the study: Clinicians treated patients with ivuxolimab, an agonistic anti-OX40 (CD134) antibody. Every 2 weeks, ivuxolimab was infused into the patients intravenously at between 0.01 and 10 mg/kg.

Germline CDR1 is MGHRA and CDR2 is YSYEKL. The CDR3 contains 16 residues. The ends lost 3 bases at V and 0 bases at J; junction bases unmatched: 5. Profiled with immunoSEQ multiplex PCR; TCRdb holds only in-frame clones, not every one. Of over 100,000 clones in the sample, roughly nine tenths are singletons; the top ten hold under 0.7%. The genes are TRBV4-1 and TRBJ2-3; 8 bases are shared with TRBD1. The TCR sequence derives from an adult with an advanced solid tumor such as melanoma, head and neck, liver or kidney cancer. Source: CD4+ or CD8+ T cells sorted from blood, taken in a trial of the OX40 agonist ivuxolimab. The CDR3 nucleotides read TGCGCCAGCAGCCAGACCGGACAGGGAAGCACAGATACGCAGTATTTT. It translates to CASSQTGQGSTDTQYF.